This T cell receptor (beta chain) was documented in a study of T cell responses to AZD1222 COVID-19 vaccine. This CDR3 is built from 15 residues. The J segment lost 4 bases and the V segment lost 3 bases, leaving 5 bases of the junction unmatched. Germline CDR1 reads MNHEY; CDR2 reads SMNVEV (reference sequence). The table lists this clone with a count of one. Method: immunoSEQ multiplex PCR; TCRdb's copy keeps in-frame clones and lacks some. The data show about 86,000 clones, roughly 90% seen once. The chain recombines TRBV27 with TRBJ1-5; 8 bases match TRBD1. This TCR was recovered from an adult in good health. The specimen was peripheral blood, collected on day 0 of AZD1222 vaccination. The CDR3 here is CASSLVGDRNQPQHF. The CDR3 bases are TGTGCCAGCAGTTTGGTGGGGGACAGGAATCAGCCCCAGCATTTT.